This TCR beta chain was identified during a study of OX40 agonist ivuxolimab in advanced cancers. General study points: It was also the case that some nonresponders had low normalized T-cell clonal expansion. The antigens recognized by the expanded peripheral T cells, that is their antigen specificity, were not determined. Clonal expansion was seen in CD4+ and CD8+ blood T cells by week 6 at 0.1 to 3.0 mg/kg.

Autoimmune disease history or systemic immunosuppression led to patients being barred. The CDR3 has 14 residues. The V end was cut by 0 bases, the J end by 2 bases, with 7 bases between. Germline values: CDR1 LGHNA, CDR2 YNFKEQ. Measured with immunoSEQ multiplex PCR; TCRdb has only the in-frame clones, and not every one. The sample consists of about 84,000 clones, approximately 93% of them appearing once. This clone appeared a single time. Its antigen is undetermined. This specimen was CD4+ or CD8+ T cells sorted from blood, taken in a trial of the OX40 agonist ivuxolimab. The receptor was isolated from an adult with an advanced solid tumor such as melanoma, head and neck, liver or kidney cancer. V is TRBV4-2 and J is TRBJ1-2; D not certain. The CDR3: CASSQDTGNYGYTF. The CDR3 DNA follows: TGTGCCAGCAGCCAAGATACCGGGAACTATGGCTACACCTTC.